Sequencing of this T cell receptor (beta chain) was carried out in a study of PD-1 blockade in classical Hodgkin lymphoma. General study findings and limits: It was among complete responders that baseline diversity resembled that of newly diagnosed patients. Reported baseline diversity: healthy donors highest, relapsed/refractory patients lowest.

A note on this clone: The antigen remains undetermined.

The patients all showed relapse after autologous stem cell transplantation, while their brentuximab vedotin exposure varied. This CDR3 comprises 11 residues. Germline CDR1 reads SGHRS; CDR2 reads YFSETQ. V was pared by 4 bases and J by 5 bases, with 5 bases between. Using immunoSEQ multiplex PCR, the repertoire was profiled, and TCRdb retains in-frame clones only, with some absent. The sample includes roughly 140,000 clones, under 85% of them seen just once. The source material was peripheral blood mononuclear cells (PBMCs), sampled before the second cycle of nivolumab. The sequence derives from a human donor with classical Hodgkin lymphoma. The V and J genes are TRBV5-1 and TRBJ2-3; D uncertain. CDR3 coding DNA: TGCGCCAGCAGCAGTGGAGATACGCAGTATTTT. Its protein is CASSSGDTQYF. The full variable domain, its missing parts supplied by reference TRBV5-1 and TRBJ2-3, is KAGVTQTPRYLIKTRGQQVTLSCSPISGHRSVSWYQQTPGQGLQFLFEYFSETQRNKGNFPGRFSGRQFSNSRSEMNVSTLELGDSALYLCASSSGDTQYFGPGTRLTVL.